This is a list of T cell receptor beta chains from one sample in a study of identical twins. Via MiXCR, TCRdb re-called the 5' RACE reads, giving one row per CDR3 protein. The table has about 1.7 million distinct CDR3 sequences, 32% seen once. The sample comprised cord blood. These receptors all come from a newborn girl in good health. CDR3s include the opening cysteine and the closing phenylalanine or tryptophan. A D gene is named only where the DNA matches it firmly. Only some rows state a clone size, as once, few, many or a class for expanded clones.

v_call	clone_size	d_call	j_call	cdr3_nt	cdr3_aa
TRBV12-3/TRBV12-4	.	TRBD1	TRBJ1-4	TGTGTCAGCGGACTAGCAGGGGGGGCTAATGAAAAACTGTTTTTT	CVSGLAGGANEKLFF
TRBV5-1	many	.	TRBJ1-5	TGCGCCAGCAGCTTGGGTACAGGGTACAATCAGCCCCAGCATTTT	CASSLGTGYNQPQHF
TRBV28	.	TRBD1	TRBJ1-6	TGTGCCAGCACTTTGGACAGGCATAATTCACCCCTCCACTTT	CASTLDRHNSPLHF
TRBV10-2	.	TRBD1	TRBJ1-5	TGCGCCAGCAGAGCAGGGGGCTTGGATCAGCCCCAGCATTTT	CASRAGGLDQPQHF
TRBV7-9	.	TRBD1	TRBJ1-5	TGTGCCAGCAGTTCAGACAGGGTCAATCAGCCCCAGCATTTT	CASSSDRVNQPQHF
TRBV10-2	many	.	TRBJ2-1	TGCGCCAGCCGAGAGGAGGGAGTGGGCAATGAGCAGTTCTTC	CASREEGVGNEQFF
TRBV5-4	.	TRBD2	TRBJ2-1	TGTGCCAGCAGCTTGCTAGCGGGAGTTCAGAATGAGCAGTTCTTC	CASSLLAGVQNEQFF
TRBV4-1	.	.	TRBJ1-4	TGCGCCAGCAGCCAACGACCCGGGGCTGAAAAACTGTTTTTT	CASSQRPGAEKLFF
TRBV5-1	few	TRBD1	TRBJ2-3	TGCGCCAGCAGCTTGGGCCCCCTACAGGGGACAGATACGCAGTATTTT	CASSLGPLQGTDTQYF
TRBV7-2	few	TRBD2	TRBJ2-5	TGTGCCAGCAGCTGGACTAGCGGGAGGCCCAGCTCCTACAATGAGCAGTACTTC	CASSWTSGRPSSYNEQYF
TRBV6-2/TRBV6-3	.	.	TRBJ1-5	TGTGCCAGCAGTTACTTAGGACAGCGGGGCAATCAGCCCCAGCATTTT	CASSYLGQRGNQPQHF
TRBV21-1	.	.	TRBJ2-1	TGTGCCAGCAGCAAGCGTATCCGGGAAGGGGCTTACAATGAGCAGTTCTTC	CASSKRIREGAYNEQFF
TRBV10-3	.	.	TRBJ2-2	TGTGCCATCAGGGTCACTAGCACCGGGGAGCTGTTTTTT	CAIRVTSTGELFF
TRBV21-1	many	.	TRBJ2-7	TGTGCCAGCAGCAAAGTATTACTGGAAAACTCCTACGAGCAGTACTTC	CASSKVLLENSYEQYF
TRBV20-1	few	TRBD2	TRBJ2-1	TGCAGTGCTAGAGGAGGCGGGGGTAGGGACAATGAGCAGTTCTTC	CSARGGGGRDNEQFF
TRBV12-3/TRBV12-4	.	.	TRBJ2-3	TGTGCCAGCAAGTTCGGACCAGCCCTCACAGATACGCAGTATTTT	CASKFGPALTDTQYF
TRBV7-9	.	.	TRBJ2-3	TGTGCCAGCAGCTTAGGGTCAGGGGATGGAGATACGCAGTATTTT	CASSLGSGDGDTQYF
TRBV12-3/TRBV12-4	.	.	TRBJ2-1	TGTGCCAGCCTATCTGCCATAGCCTGGATCGATGAGCAGTTCTTC	CASLSAIAWIDEQFF
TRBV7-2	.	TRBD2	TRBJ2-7	TGTGCCAGCAGCGCTCGACTAGCGGGAGACGAGCAGTACTTC	CASSARLAGDEQYF
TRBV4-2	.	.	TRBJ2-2	TGTGCCAGCAGAGGCAGGACCGCGAACACCGGGGAGCTGTTTTTT	CASRGRTANTGELFF
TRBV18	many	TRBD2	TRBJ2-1	TGTGCCAGCAGTCCGGGACTAGCGGGAGACAATGAGCAGTTCTTC	CASSPGLAGDNEQFF
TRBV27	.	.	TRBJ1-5	TGTGCCAGCAGTTTAGGGACGGTGAGGAATCAGCCCCAGCATTTT	CASSLGTVRNQPQHF
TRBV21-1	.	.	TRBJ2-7	TGTGCCAGCAGCAAAGACCCTCGCCCTAGCGGGTCCTACGAGCAGTACTTC	CASSKDPRPSGSYEQYF
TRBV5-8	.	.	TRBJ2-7	TGTGCCAGCAGCTTGGACAGGATTTACTACGAGCAGTACTTC	CASSLDRIYYEQYF
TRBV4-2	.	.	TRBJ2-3	TGTGCCAGCAGCCAAGGGAAGAAAGGGCCTCGGGTGCTGCCAGATACGCAGTATTTT	CASSQGKKGPRVLPDTQYF
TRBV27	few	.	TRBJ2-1	TGTGCCAGCAGTTTTGCCGGGACGCCGTACAATGAGCAGTTCTTC	CASSFAGTPYNEQFF
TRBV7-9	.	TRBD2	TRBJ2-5	TGTGCCAGCAGCTTGGCACTGCTACTAGCGGAGGGGGAGACCCGGTACTTC	CASSLALLLAEGETRYF
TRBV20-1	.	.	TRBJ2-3	TGCAGTGCTAGAGGCGAGGCCTATCGCACAGATACGCAGTATTTT	CSARGEAYRTDTQYF
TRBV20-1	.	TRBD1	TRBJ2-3	TGCAGTGCTAGCCGTGGGACAGGGATAGATACGCAGTATTTT	CSASRGTGIDTQYF
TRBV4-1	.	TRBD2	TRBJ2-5	TGCGCCAGCAGTCAGTGGGGGACTAGCGGGGCCCAAGAGACCCAGTACTTC	CASSQWGTSGAQETQYF
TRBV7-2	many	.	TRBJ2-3	TGTGCCAGCAGCTTAGCTGGCGGGGTAAGCACAGATACGCAGTATTTT	CASSLAGGVSTDTQYF
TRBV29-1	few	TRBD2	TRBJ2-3	TGCAGCGTTCGAAGTTCGGGACTACCCACAGATACGCAGTATTTT	CSVRSSGLPTDTQYF
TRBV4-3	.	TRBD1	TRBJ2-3	TGCGCCAGCAGCCAAGATCTCCTGAGGACAGGGGGCACAGATACGCAGTATTTT	CASSQDLLRTGGTDTQYF
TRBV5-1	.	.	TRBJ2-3	TGCGCCAGCAGCTTGGGACAAACAAGGCAAACAGATACGCAGTATTTT	CASSLGQTRQTDTQYF
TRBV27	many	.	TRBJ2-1	TGTGCCAGCAGTTTGTGGGGGAGCTCCTACAATGAGCAGTTCTTC	CASSLWGSSYNEQFF
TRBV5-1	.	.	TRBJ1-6	TGCGCCAGCAGCTTGTATGGGGGTGGAGGCTCCCTCCACTTT	CASSLYGGGGSLHF
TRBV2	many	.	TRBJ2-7	TGTGCCAGCTCTAGCGCTGGCTCCTACGAGCAGTACTTC	CASSSAGSYEQYF
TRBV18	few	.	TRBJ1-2	TGTGCCAGCTCACCAGGGGCGGGCGGCTACACCTTC	CASSPGAGGYTF
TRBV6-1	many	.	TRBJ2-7	TGTGCCAGCAGTGGGCCGCTCTCCTACGAGCAGTACTTC	CASSGPLSYEQYF
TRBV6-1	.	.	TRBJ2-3	TGTGCCAGCACGGTGGGACCTACAGATACGCAGTATTTT	CASTVGPTDTQYF
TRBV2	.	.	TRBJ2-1	TGTGCCAGCAGTGGCAGGGACCGAGCCATCTACAATGAGCAGTTCTTC	CASSGRDRAIYNEQFF
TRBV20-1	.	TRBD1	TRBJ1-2	TGCAGTGCTAGAGTGTCTGGGGCAGGGGGCGTCGAACATGAGTGGGGCTACACCTTC	CSARVSGAGGVEHEWGYTF
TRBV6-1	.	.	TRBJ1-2	TGTGCCAGCAGTGAAGCTGGTCATATCACGGGCTACACCTTC	CASSEAGHITGYTF
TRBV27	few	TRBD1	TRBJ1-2	TGTGCCACTAGGAAACAGGGGCTTAACTATGGCTACACCTTC	CATRKQGLNYGYTF
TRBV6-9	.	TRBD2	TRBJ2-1	TGTGCCAGCAGTTATTCGGCGGGAGGAGCCGACAATGAGCAGTTCTTC	CASSYSAGGADNEQFF
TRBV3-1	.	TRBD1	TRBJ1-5	TGTGCCAGCAGACCAGGGGGGTTGGCTAGCAATCAGCCCCAGCATTTT	CASRPGGLASNQPQHF
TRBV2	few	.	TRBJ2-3	TGTGCCAGCAGTGCAAATGGGGCCCTCTCCACAGATACGCAGTATTTT	CASSANGALSTDTQYF
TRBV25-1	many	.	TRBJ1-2	TGTGCCAGCAGTGCAGGGGTTGGCTACACCTTC	CASSAGVGYTF
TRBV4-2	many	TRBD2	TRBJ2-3	TGTGCCAGCAGCCAAGAGGCTAGCGGAGGCACAGATACGCAGTATTTT	CASSQEASGGTDTQYF
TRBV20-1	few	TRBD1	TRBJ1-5	TGCAGTGCGGAGACAGGGGGCCGGCAGCCCCAGCATTTT	CSAETGGRQPQHF
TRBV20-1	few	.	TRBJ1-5	TGCAGTGCTAGTACAGGGATTAGCAATCAGCCCCAGCATTTT	CSASTGISNQPQHF
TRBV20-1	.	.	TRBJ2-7	TGCAGTGCTAGAGATCTCGGTAGCCCCTACGAGCAGTACTTC	CSARDLGSPYEQYF
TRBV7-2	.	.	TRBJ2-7	TGTGCCAGCAGCTCCGGACTAAACTCCTACAATGAGCAGTACTTC	CASSSGLNSYNEQYF
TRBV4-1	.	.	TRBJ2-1	TGCGCCAGCAGACTAGGGGCGAGCGCCTACAGTGAGCAGTTCTTC	CASRLGASAYSEQFF
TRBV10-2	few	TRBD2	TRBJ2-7	TGCGCCAGCAGTGAGTCGATACTAGCGGGAGGGCAACAAGCCTACGAGCAGTACTTC	CASSESILAGGQQAYEQYF
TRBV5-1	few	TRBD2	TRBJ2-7	TGCGCCAGCAGCCTCCAACACGGACTAGCCGCGTACGAGCAGTACTTC	CASSLQHGLAAYEQYF
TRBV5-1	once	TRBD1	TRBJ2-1	TGCGCCAGCAGCATAGACAGGGTTTACGAGCAGTTCTTC	CASSIDRVYEQFF